These 15 T cell receptor beta chains came from one sample sequenced in a study of T cells in Graves' hyperthyroidism and ophthalmopathy. Authors of the study amplified TCR beta CDR3 regions from RNA transcripts. HTBI primers were used for first-round RT-PCR of the TCR CDR3. TCRdb used MiXCR to reprocess the multiplex PCR reads, holding one entry per CDR3 protein. Of some 350,000 distinct CDR3 sequences in the sample, approximately 16% were seen once. Specimen: blood. Every receptor here comes from a woman aged 55-70 years with Graves' ophthalmopathy.

This clonotype was seen repeatedly, ten times or more. CDR3 in DNA: TGTGCCTGGAGCCGGCCCGGGACAGGGGTCAATGAGCAGTTCTTC. Protein sequence: CAWSRPGTGVNEQFF. The chain employs TRBV30 and TRBJ2-1; 10 nucleotides match TRBD1. CDR3 length equals 15 residues. J lost 6 bases, V lost 3 bases, and 8 bases had no gene match. Germline V gene lookup returns CDR1 GTSNPN and CDR2 SVGIG (reference sequence).

This rearrangement joins TRBV5-1 to TRBJ2-5; 7 positions match TRBD2. This CDR3 is 17 amino acids long. Trimming cost V 0 bases and J 4 bases; bases outside gene matches: 12. CDR1 SGHRS and CDR2 YFSETQ come from the germline V gene. Here the CDR3 reads CASSLGRREFPGETQYF. The DNA for the CDR3 is TGCGCCAGCAGCTTGGGGCGGCGGGAGTTTCCAGGAGAGACCCAGTACTTC.

This clonotype has more than one count but fewer than ten. The chain recombines TRBV3-1 with TRBJ1-1, with a possible D match to TRBD1 (5 bases). The CDR3 runs 14 residues. Between the trimmed V and J ends, which lost 2 bases and 4 bases, there was a span of 11 bases. In germline, CDR1 is LGHDT, CDR2 YNNKEL (reference sequence). The CDR3 loop reads CASSQPGQITEAFF. The CDR3 DNA is TGTGCCAGCAGCCAACCAGGGCAGATCACTGAAGCTTTCTTT.

This clonotype was seen at least ten times. The V and J genes are TRBV9 and TRBJ1-1, with D hard to call. CDR1 is SGDLS and CDR2 is YYNGEE in the germline V gene. CDR3 length equals 13 residues. V was clipped by 2 bases and J by 2 bases, with 7 bases between them. In DNA form, the CDR3 reads TGTGCCAGCAGCGTGGGTAGAAACACTGAAGCTTTCTTT. Translated, it gives CASSVGRNTEAFF.

This clonotype was seen more than once but under ten times. V is TRBV4-1 and J is TRBJ1-1; a weak D match, TRBD1 (6 bases). The length of the CDR3 is 16 residues. V lost 4 bases and J lost 3, with 18 bases in between. CDR1 MGHRA and CDR2 YSYEKL come from the germline V gene. Here the CDR3 DNA reads TGCGCCAGCAGCCCTATTGCGGGGGGGGCGGACACTGAAGCTTTCTTT. This codes for CASSPIAGGADTEAFF.

The chain employs TRBV6-1 and TRBJ2-1; perhaps TRBD2 as D (5 bases). V gave up 0 bases and J gave up 15 bases, with 9 bases separating them. CDR1 and CDR2 (germline): MNHNS, SASEGT. The CDR3 runs to 11 residues. The CDR3 bases are TGTGCCAGCAGTGAAGCGGGCAGCGGGTTCTTC. Translating it yields CASSEAGSGFF.

The rearrangement joins TRBV9 to TRBJ2-2; D may be TRBD1 or TRBD2 (6 bases each). CDR3 length equals 17 residues. With 0 bases removed from V and 4 bases from J, the gap between germline ends came to 16 bases. The germline V gene has CDR1 SGDLS and CDR2 YYNGEE. CDR3 residues: CASSVAPRGPTTGELFF. In DNA, the CDR3 is TGTGCCAGCAGCGTAGCCCCCCGGGGGCCGACCACCGGGGAGCTGTTTTTT.

The genes are TRBV12-3 or TRBV12-4 and TRBJ1-6, with TRBD1 matching 7 bases. J was trimmed by 15 bases and V by 6 bases; bases with no gene match: 14. CDR3 length: 14 residues. CDR3 nucleotide sequence: TGTGCCAGCAGCACGACAGGGAAGGGGAATCGCCTCCACTTT. Amino acids: CASSTTGKGNRLHF.

This clonotype was found a few times. This chain links TRBV7-9 with TRBJ2-7; TRBD1 might be the D (6 bases). Trimming cost V 1 base and J 5 bases, with 12 bases left between them. Looked up from germline, CDR1 is SEHNR and CDR2 is FQNEAQ (reference sequence). The CDR3 spans 14 residues. This CDR3 reads CASSLGQGFDEQYF. The CDR3 DNA reads TGTGCCAGCAGCTTAGGGCAGGGGTTCGACGAGCAGTACTTC.

This chain links TRBV19 with TRBJ1-6; D is unclear. The CDR3 is 14 amino acids. The germline V gene encodes CDR1 LNHDA and CDR2 SQIVND (reference sequence). The V end lost 4 bases, the J end lost 9 bases, and 13 bases lay between the germline ends. DNA for the CDR3: TGTGCCAGTAGTACACCTGGAAAATTTTCACCCCTCCACTTT. Translation gives CASSTPGKFSPLHF.

The chain is built from TRBV20-1 and TRBJ2-4; TRBD2 matches at 7 bases. J was trimmed by 0 bases and V by 2 bases; bases with no gene match: 7. Germline V lookup: CDR1 DFQATT, CDR2 SNEGSKA (reference sequence). The CDR3 consists of 16 residues. CDR3 sequence: CSARQAGSLAKNIQYF. CDR3 nucleotide sequence: TGCAGTGCTAGACAAGCGGGAAGCCTAGCCAAAAACATTCAGTACTTC.

This clonotype was seen repeatedly, ten times or more. The chain joins TRBV28 to TRBJ1-4; D not certain. CDR3 length: 14 amino acids. Germline CDR1 and CDR2: MDHEN and SYDVKM. The V and J ends lost 8 bases and 1 base respectively, with 11 bases between them. The CDR3 region is CASSTGVTNEKLFF. The CDR3 nucleotides are TGTGCCAGCTCCACCGGGGTAACTAATGAAAAACTGTTTTTT.

This clonotype was seen many times. The chain links TRBV18 to TRBJ2-3; D gene unclear. This CDR3 is built from 15 residues. Germline CDR1 reads KGHSH; CDR2 reads LQKENI. V lost 4 bases, J lost 3 bases, and 14 bases lay in between. CDR3 loop: CASSLSRMETDTQYF. CDR3 nucleotide sequence: TGTGCCAGCTCACTAAGTAGAATGGAGACAGATACGCAGTATTTT.

The V gene is TRBV11-2, the J gene TRBJ1-1; possibly TRBD1 for D (6 bases). The V end lost 8 bases, the J end lost 10 bases, and 20 bases lay between the germline ends. CDR1 is SGHAT and CDR2 is FQNNGV in the germline V gene. This CDR3 spans 13 amino acids. DNA for the CDR3: TGTGCCAGCGGACCGGGAAAACAGGGACCAGCTTTCTTT. Translated, it gives CASGPGKQGPAFF.

The table lists this clonotype with many counts. V and J are TRBV20-1 and TRBJ1-5; D is possibly TRBD1 (6 bases). Germline loops: CDR1 DFQATT, CDR2 SNEGSKA (reference sequence). The V gene lost 1 base and the J gene lost 7 bases, with 17 bases spanning the gap. The CDR3 loop spans 15 amino acids. CDR3 amino acids: CSARAPREGGQPQHF. The CDR3 DNA reads as TGCAGTGCTAGAGCCCCGAGGGAGGGGGGACAGCCCCAGCATTTT.